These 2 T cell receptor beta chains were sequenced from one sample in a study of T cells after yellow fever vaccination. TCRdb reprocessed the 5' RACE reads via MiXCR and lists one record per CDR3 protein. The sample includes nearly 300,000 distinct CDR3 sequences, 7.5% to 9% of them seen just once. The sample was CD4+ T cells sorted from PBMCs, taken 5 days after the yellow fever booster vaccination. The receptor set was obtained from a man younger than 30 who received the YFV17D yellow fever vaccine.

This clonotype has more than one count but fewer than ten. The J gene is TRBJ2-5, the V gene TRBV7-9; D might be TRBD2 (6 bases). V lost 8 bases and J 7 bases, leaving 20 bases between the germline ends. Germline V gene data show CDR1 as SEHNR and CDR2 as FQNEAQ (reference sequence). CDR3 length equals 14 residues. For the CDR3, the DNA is TGTGCCAGCCTCGGCGGAGGGTCCGGGGGGACCCAGTACTTC. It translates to CASLGGGSGGTQYF.

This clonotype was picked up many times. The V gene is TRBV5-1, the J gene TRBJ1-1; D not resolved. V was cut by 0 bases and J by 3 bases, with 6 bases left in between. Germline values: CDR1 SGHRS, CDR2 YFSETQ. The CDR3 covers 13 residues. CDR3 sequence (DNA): TGCGCCAGCAGCTTGGAAGTGGACACTGAAGCTTTCTTT. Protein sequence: CASSLEVDTEAFF.